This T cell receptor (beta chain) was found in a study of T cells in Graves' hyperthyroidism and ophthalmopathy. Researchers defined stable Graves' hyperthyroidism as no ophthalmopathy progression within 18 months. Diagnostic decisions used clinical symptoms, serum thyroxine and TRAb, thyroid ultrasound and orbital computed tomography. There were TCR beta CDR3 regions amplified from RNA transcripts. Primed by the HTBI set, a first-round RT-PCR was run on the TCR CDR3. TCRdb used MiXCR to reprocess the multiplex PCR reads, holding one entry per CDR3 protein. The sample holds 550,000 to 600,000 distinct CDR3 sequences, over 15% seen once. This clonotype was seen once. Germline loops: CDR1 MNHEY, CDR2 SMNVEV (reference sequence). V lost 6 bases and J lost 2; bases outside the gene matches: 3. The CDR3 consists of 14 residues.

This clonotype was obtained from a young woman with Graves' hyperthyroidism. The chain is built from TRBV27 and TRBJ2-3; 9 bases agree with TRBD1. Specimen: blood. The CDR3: CASSEQGATDTQYF. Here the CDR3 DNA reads TGTGCCAGCAGCGAACAGGGGGCCACAGATACGCAGTATTTT.